This T cell receptor (beta chain) was found in a study of blood T cell repertoires in COVID-19. In the study overall: The United States, Italy and Spain provided the acute and convalescent COVID-19 samples. From T cells, B-cell-depleted T cells, or PBMCs came the material, which was cDNA or gDNA.

In the original workflow: Amplification of reference gene primers provided the estimated nucleated cell counts. Profiling relied on immunoSEQ multiplex PCR, and the TCRdb table lists in-frame clones only, not all of them. Clonal size and the V and J genes are those of that table, whereas D and trimming came from the DNA. The sample has under 55,000 clones; 70% to 80% are singletons. V was pared by 3 bases and J by 3 bases, with 6 bases between. Germline V gene lookup returns CDR1 SGHTA and CDR2 FQGNSA. This CDR3 spans 12 amino acids. The sequenced sample was peripheral blood. The chain carries TRBV7-2 and TRBJ2-7, with D maybe TRBD2 (5 bases). The clonotype comes from a man in his 70s with acute or convalescent COVID-19. The CDR3 region is CASSLDFYEQYF. The CDR3 region has the DNA TGTGCCAGCAGCTTGGACTTCTACGAGCAGTACTTC.